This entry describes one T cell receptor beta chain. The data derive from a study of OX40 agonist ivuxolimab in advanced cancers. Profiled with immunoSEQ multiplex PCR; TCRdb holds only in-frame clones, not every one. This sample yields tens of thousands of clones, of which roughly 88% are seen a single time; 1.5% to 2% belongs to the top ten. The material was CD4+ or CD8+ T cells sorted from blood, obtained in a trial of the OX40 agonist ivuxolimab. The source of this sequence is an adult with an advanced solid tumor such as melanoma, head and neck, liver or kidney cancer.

CDR3 protein: CASSSSNSGANVLTF. In DNA form, the CDR3 reads TGCGCCAGCAGCTCCTCCAACTCTGGGGCCAACGTCCTGACTTTC. V is TRBV5-1 and J is TRBJ2-6; D ambiguous. Germline loops: CDR1 SGHRS, CDR2 YFSETQ. The V and J ends lost 3 bases and 0 bases respectively, with 7 bases between them. This CDR3 region has 15 residues.